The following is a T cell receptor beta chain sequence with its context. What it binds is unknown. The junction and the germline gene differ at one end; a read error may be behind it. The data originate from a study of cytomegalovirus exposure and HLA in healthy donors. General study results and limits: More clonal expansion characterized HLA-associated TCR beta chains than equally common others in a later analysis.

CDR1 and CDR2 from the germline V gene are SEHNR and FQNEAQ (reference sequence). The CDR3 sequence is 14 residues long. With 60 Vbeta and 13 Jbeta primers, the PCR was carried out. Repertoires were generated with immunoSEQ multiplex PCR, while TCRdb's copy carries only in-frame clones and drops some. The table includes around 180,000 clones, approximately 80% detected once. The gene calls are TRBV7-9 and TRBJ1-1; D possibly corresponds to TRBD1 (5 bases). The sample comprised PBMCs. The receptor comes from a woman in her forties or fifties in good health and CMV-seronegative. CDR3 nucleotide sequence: TGTGCCAGCAGACCCGGGGGGTCTAACATTGAAGCTTTCTTT. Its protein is CASRPGGSNIEAFF.